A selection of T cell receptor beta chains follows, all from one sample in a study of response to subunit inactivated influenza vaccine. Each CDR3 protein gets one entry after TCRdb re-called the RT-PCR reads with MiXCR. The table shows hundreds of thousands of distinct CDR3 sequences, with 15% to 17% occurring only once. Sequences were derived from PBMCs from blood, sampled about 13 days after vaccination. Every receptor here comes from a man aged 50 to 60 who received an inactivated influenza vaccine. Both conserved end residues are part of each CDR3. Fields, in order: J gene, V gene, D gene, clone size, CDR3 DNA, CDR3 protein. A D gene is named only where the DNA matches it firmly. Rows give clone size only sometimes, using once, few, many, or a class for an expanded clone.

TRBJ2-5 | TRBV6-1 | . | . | TGTGCCAGCAGACCTATCCCGGGGACTCGAAAAGAGACCCAGTACTTC | CASRPIPGTRKETQYF
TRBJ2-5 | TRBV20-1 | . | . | TGCAGTGCCACCACGATCCGGGAGACCCAGTACTTC | CSATTIRETQYF
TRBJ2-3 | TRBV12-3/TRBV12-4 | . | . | TGTGCCAGCAGTTTAGACCAGGGTGCAGATACGCAGTATTTT | CASSLDQGADTQYF
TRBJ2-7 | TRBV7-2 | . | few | TGTGCCAGCAGCTTAGCGCTGTTGGGTTTAAACTCCTACGAGCAGTACTTC | CASSLALLGLNSYEQYF
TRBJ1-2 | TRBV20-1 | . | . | TGCAGTGCTAGAGCCCCTTGGGGGGAAGGCTACACCTTC | CSARAPWGEGYTF
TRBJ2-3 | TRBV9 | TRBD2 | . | TGTGCCAGCAGCTCCCGACAGCGGGGAGATACGCAGTATTTT | CASSSRQRGDTQYF
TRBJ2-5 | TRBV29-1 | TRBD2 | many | TGCAGCGGGAGAGCTAGCGGGATAACGGAGACCCAGTACTTC | CSGRASGITETQYF
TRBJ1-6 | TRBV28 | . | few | TGTGCCAGCAGTGGATCGGGACTGGGCAGAAATAATTCACCCCTCCACTTT | CASSGSGLGRNNSPLHF
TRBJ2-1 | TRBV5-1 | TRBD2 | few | TGCGCCAGCACGGATTCAGCGGGGGGTGGGTCGAAGTTCTTC | CASTDSAGGGSKFF
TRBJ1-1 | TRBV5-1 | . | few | TGCGCCAGCAGCTTGAGTCAGGGGCCGAACACTGAAGCTTTCTTT | CASSLSQGPNTEAFF
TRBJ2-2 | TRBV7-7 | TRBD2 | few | TGTGCTAGCACGCCCTGGGGGACTAGCTTTACTTCGAACACCGGGGAGCTGTTTTTT | CASTPWGTSFTSNTGELFF
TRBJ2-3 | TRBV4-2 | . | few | TGTGCCAGCAGCCCGCTGCCTGGGGTCCCAGATACGCAGTATTTT | CASSPLPGVPDTQYF
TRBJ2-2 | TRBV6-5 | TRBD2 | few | TGTGCCAGCAGTTCTATCCGGCTAGCGGGACTGAGCGGGGAGCTGTTTTTT | CASSSIRLAGLSGELFF
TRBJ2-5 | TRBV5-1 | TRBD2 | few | TGCGCCAGCAGCTTGGTCCCTAGCGGGACGTCGGAGACCCAGTACTTC | CASSLVPSGTSETQYF
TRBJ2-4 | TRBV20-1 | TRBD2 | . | TGCAGTGCTAGAGCTAGCGGGAGTAACATTCAGTACTTC | CSARASGSNIQYF
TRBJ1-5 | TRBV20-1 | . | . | TGCAGTGCCAGAAGACCCCCTAATCAGCCCCAGCATTTT | CSARRPPNQPQHF
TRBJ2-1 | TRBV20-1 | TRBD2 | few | TGCAGTGCTAGACGGAGCGGGGGGGCCTGGAATGAGCAGTTCTTC | CSARRSGGAWNEQFF
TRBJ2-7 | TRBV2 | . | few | TGTGCCAGCAGGGCGGGGTCCTACACGATGGACGAGCAGTACTTC | CASRAGSYTMDEQYF
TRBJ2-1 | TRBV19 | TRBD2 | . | TGTGCCAGTAGTAATAGCGGGAGGACTAACAATGAGCAGTTCTTC | CASSNSGRTNNEQFF
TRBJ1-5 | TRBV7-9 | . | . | TGTGCCAGCAGCTGGGAGAATCAGCCCCAGCATTTT | CASSWENQPQHF
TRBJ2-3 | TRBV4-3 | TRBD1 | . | TGCGCCAGCAGCTATACCGGGACAGGGCCAGATACGCAGTATTTT | CASSYTGTGPDTQYF
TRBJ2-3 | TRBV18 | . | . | TGTGCCAGCTCACCACCGGACCGATCGCAGTATTTT | CASSPPDRSQYF
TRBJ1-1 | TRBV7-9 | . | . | TGTGCCAGCAGGGTTCACCAGGGTGGCACTGAAGCTTTCTTT | CASRVHQGGTEAFF
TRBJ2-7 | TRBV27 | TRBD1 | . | TGTGCCAGCAGTTTATCTCCCCCAGGGGGACCCTACGAGCAGTACTTC | CASSLSPPGGPYEQYF
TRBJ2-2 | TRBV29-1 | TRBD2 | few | TGCAGCGTTCGCGGGGGTACGAACACCGGGGAGCTGTTTTTT | CSVRGGTNTGELFF
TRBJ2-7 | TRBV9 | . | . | TGTGCCAGCAGCGTAGGAGTCCAGTCATACGAGCAGTACTTC | CASSVGVQSYEQYF
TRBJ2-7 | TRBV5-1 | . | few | TGCGCCAGCAGCGCCGGACAGTACTACGAGCAGTACTTC | CASSAGQYYEQYF
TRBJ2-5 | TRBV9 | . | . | TGTGCCAGCAGCGTACACCCCACGGCGCAAGAGACCCAGTACTTC | CASSVHPTAQETQYF
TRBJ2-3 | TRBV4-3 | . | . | TGCGCCAGCAGCCAAGATCTGTTTAGCGTCACAGATACGCAGTATTTT | CASSQDLFSVTDTQYF
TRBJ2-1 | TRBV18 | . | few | TGTGCCAGCTCACCCGAGGGGGGCCGGTACAATGAGCAGTTCTTC | CASSPEGGRYNEQFF
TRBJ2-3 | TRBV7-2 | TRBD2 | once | TGTGCCAGCAGCTTAGTGGCGGCGGGAGTCTCCGATACGCAGTATTTT | CASSLVAAGVSDTQYF
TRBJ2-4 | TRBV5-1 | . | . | TGCGCCAGCAGCTCAACCTCACAGGGTAACATTCAGTACTTC | CASSSTSQGNIQYF
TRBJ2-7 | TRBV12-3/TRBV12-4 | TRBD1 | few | TGTGCCAGCAGTTTAGCGCTTTCAGGGGGCGAGCAGTACTTC | CASSLALSGGEQYF
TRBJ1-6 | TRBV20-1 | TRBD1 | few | TGCAGTGCTATACTCACAGGGGGGCAGACCAATTCACCCCTCCACTTT | CSAILTGGQTNSPLHF
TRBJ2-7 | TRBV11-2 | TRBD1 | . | TGTGCCAGCAGCTTAGGGGTCCGACAGGGGACGAGCTCCTACGAGCAGTACTTC | CASSLGVRQGTSSYEQYF
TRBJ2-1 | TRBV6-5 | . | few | TGTGCCAGCAGTTACGTCATGGGGAGGAACAATGAGCAGTTCTTC | CASSYVMGRNNEQFF
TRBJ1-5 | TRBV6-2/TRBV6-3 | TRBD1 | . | TGTGCCAGCAGTTATTATTTACTCACAGGGGGCAGAAATCAGCCCCAGCATTTT | CASSYYLLTGGRNQPQHF
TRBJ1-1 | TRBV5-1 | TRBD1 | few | TGCGCCAGCAGCTCCGGGACAGCTAACATGAACACTGAAGCTTTCTTT | CASSSGTANMNTEAFF
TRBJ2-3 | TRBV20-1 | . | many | TGCAGTGCTAGTCGGCGGGACCCCATCACAGATACGCAGTATTTT | CSASRRDPITDTQYF
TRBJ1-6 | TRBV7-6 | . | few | TGTGCCAGCAGCCCATACGGACGGGGACGGCGAGCGTCACCCCTCCACTTT | CASSPYGRGRRASPLHF
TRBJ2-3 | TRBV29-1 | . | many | TGCAGCGTTGGACAGGCCACAGATACGCAGTATTTT | CSVGQATDTQYF
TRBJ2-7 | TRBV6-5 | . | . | TGTGCCAGCAGTTACCGGGGTGGCGAGCAGTACTTC | CASSYRGGEQYF
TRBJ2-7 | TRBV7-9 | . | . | TGTGCCAGCAGTTTTCAGGGCCAATTCTCCTACGAGCAGTACTTC | CASSFQGQFSYEQYF
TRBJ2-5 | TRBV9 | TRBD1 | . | TGTGCCAGCAGCCTAAGCACAGGGGCAGAGACCCAGTACTTC | CASSLSTGAETQYF
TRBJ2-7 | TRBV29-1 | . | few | TGCAGCGTTGCACAGAGCTCCTACGAGCAGTACTTC | CSVAQSSYEQYF
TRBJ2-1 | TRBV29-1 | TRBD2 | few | TGCAGCGCGAGGACTAGCGGGAGATGGGTCAATGAGCAGTTCTTC | CSARTSGRWVNEQFF
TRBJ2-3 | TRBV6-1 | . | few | TGTGCCAGCAGCTCATCCTCTTTATCTCTTGCCACAGATACGCAGTATTTT | CASSSSSLSLATDTQYF
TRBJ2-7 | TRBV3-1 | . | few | TGTGCCAGCAGCCAAGTACGCGGGCACGAGCAGTACTTC | CASSQVRGHEQYF
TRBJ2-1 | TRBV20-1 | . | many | TGCAGTGCTAGACCAGCGGTGAGGGTCAATGAGCAGTTCTTC | CSARPAVRVNEQFF
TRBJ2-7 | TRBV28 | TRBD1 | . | TGTGCCAGCAGTAGGACAGGGGTAAACGAGCAGTACTTC | CASSRTGVNEQYF